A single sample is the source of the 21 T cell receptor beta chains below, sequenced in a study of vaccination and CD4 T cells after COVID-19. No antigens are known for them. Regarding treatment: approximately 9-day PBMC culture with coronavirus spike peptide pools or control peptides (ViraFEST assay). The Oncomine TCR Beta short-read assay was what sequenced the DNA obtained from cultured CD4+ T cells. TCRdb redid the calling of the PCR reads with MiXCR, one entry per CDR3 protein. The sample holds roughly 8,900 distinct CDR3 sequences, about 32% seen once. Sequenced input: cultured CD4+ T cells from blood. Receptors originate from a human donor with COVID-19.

CDR3 region: CSARGGGHPTDTQYF. Written as DNA, the CDR3 is TGCAGTGCTAGAGGCGGGGGGCATCCCACAGATACGCAGTATTTT. The rearrangement joins TRBV20-1 to TRBJ2-3, with TRBD2 matching over 8 bases. Germline CDR1 reads DFQATT; CDR2 reads SNEGSKA (reference sequence). Trimming cost V 1 base and J 2 bases; bases outside gene matches: 5. The CDR3 runs to 15 residues.

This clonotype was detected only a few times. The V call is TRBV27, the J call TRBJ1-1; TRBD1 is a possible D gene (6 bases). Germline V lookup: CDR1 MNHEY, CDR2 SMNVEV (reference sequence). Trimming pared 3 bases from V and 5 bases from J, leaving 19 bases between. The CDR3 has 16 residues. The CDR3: CASSFLVSGGATEAFF. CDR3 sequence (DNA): TGTGCCAGCAGTTTCTTGGTGTCGGGGGGGGCAACTGAAGCTTTCTTT.

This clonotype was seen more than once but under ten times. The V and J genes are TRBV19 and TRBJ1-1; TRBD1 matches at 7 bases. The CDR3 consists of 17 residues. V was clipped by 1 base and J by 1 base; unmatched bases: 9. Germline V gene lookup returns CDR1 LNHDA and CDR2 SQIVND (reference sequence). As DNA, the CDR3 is TGTGCCAGTAGTATAGGTACAGGGGCGCCCCGGAACACTGAAGCTTTCTTT. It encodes CASSIGTGAPRNTEAFF.

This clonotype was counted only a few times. The DNA of the CDR3 is TGTGCCAGCAGTGAAGCGCTCGGCCAGGGTAGCACAGATACGCAGTATTTT. It is translated as CASSEALGQGSTDTQYF. The rearrangement links TRBV2 to TRBJ2-3, with D perhaps TRBD1 (5 bases). V was clipped by 0 bases and J by 0 bases, with 13 bases between them. CDR3 length: 17 amino acids. Germline CDR1 is SNHLY and CDR2 is FYNNEI. Full variable domain (rest looked up from reference TRBV2 and TRBJ2-3): EPEVTQTPSHQVTQMGQEVILRCVPISNHLYFYWYRQILGQKVEFLVSFYNNEISEKSEIFDDQFSVERPDGSNFTLKIRSTKLEDSAMYFCASSEALGQGSTDTQYFGPGTRLTVL.

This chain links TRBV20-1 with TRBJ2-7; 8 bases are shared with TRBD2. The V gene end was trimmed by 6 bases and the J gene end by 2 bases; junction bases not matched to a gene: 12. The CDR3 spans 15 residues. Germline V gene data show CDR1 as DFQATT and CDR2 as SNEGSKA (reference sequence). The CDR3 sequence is CSAKALLAGPYEQYF. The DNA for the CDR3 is TGCAGTGCGAAAGCTCTGTTAGCGGGACCCTACGAGCAGTACTTC.

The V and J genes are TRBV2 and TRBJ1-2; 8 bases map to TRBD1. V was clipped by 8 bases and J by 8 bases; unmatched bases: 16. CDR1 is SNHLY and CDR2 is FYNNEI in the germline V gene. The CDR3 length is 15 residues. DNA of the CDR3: TGTGCCAGCTCCAGCTCCCAGGGGGCGACCCCCGGCTACACCTTC. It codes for CASSSSQGATPGYTF.

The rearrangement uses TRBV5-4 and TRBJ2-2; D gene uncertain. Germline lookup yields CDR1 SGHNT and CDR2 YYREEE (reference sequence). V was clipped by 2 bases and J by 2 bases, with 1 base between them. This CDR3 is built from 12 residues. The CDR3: CASSLNTGELFF. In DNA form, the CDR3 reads TGTGCCAGCAGCTTAAACACCGGGGAGCTGTTTTTT.

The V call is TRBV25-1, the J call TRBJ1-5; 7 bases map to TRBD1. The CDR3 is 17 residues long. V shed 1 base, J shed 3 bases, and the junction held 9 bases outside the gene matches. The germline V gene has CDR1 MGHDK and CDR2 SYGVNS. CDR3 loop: CASSESTRGQHNQPQHF. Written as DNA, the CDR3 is TGTGCCAGCAGTGAATCGACCCGGGGACAGCACAATCAGCCCCAGCATTTT.

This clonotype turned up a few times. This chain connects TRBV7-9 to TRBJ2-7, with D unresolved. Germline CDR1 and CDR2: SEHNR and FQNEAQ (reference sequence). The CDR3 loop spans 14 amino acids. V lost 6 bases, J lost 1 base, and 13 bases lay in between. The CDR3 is CASRSASKSYEQYF. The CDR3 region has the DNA TGTGCCAGCAGGTCAGCGTCGAAGTCCTACGAGCAGTACTTC.

The CDR3 loop is CASSRTTVTDTQYF. As DNA, the CDR3 is TGTGCCAGTAGCCGCACGACCGTCACAGATACGCAGTATTTT. The J gene is TRBJ2-3, the V gene TRBV19; D not resolved. The CDR3 extends over 14 amino acids. CDR1 and CDR2 from the germline V gene are LNHDA and SQIVND (reference sequence). V lost 6 bases to trimming and J lost 2 bases, with 12 bases between them.

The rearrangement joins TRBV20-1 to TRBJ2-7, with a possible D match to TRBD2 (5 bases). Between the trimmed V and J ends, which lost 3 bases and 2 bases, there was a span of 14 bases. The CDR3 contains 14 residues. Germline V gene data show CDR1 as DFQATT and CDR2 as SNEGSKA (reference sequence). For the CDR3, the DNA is TGCAGTGCTAGGGGTAGCGTTTTACCCTACGAGCAGTACTTC. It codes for CSARGSVLPYEQYF.

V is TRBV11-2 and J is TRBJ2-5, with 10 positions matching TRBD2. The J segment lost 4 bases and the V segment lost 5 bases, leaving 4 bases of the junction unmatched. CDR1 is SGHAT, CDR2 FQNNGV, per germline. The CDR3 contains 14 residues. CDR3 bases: TGTGCCAGCAGCGCCTTAGCGGGGGGAGAGACCCAGTACTTC. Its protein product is CASSALAGGETQYF.

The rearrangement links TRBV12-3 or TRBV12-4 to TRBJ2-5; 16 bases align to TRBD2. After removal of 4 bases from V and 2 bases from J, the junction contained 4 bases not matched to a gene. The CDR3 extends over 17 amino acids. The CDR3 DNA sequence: TGTGCCAGCAGTTCCGGGACTAGCGGGGGGGGGCAAGAGACCCAGTACTTC. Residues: CASSSGTSGGGQETQYF.

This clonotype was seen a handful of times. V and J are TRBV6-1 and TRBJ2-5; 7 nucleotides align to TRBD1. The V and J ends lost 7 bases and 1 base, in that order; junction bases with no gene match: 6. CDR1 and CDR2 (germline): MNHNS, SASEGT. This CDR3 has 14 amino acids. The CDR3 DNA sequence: TGTGCCAGCACCCTAACAGGGGTCCAAGAGACCCAGTACTTC. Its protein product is CASTLTGVQETQYF.

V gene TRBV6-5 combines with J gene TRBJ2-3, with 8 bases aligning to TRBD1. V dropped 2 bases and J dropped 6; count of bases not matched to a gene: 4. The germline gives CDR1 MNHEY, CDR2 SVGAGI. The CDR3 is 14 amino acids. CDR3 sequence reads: CASSYTGGGDTQYF. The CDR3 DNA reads TGTGCCAGCAGTTACACAGGGGGTGGGGATACGCAGTATTTT.

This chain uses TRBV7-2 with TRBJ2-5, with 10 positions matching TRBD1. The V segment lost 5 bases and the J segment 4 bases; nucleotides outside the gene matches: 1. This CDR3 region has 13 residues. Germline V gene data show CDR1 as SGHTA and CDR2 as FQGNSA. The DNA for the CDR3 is TGTGCCAGCAGCCGGGACAGGGGAGAGACCCAGTACTTC. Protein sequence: CASSRDRGETQYF.

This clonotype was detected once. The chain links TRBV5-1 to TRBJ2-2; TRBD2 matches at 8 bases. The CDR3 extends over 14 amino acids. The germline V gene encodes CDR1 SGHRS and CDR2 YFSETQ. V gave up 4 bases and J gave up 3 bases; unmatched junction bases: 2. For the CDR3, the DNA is TGCGCCAGCAGCCGGGAGGGTGACACCGGGGAGCTGTTTTTT. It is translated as CASSREGDTGELFF.

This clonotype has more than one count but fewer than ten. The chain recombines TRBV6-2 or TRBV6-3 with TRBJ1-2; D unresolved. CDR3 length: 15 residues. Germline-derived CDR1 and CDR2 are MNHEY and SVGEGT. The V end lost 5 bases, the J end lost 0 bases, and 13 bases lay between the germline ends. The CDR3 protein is CASSALRLPNYGYTF. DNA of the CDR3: TGTGCCAGCAGTGCACTGCGGCTACCTAACTATGGCTACACCTTC.

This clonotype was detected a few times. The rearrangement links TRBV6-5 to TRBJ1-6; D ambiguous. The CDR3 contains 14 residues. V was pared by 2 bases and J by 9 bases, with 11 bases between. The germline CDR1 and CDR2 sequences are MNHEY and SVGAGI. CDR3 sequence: CASSYTDGLSPLHF. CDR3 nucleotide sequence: TGTGCCAGCAGTTACACGGACGGGCTTTCACCCCTCCACTTT.

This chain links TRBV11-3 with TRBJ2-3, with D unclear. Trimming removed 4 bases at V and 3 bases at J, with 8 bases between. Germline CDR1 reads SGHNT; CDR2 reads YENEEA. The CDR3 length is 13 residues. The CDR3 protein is CASSSFYTDTQYF. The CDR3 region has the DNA TGTGCCAGCAGCTCGTTTTATACAGATACGCAGTATTTT. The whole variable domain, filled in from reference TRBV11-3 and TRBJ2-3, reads EAGVVQSPRYKIIEKKQPVAFWCNPISGHNTLYWYLQNLGQGPELLIRYENEEAVDDSQLPKDRFSAERLKGVDSTLKIQPAELGDSAVYLCASSSFYTDTQYFGPGTRLTVL.

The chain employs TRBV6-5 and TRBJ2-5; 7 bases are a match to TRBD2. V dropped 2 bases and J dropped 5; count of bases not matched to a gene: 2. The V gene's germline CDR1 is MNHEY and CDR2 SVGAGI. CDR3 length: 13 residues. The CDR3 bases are TGTGCCAGCAGTTACGGGGGGGGGGAGACCCAGTACTTC. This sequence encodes CASSYGGGETQYF.